The clone carrying this T cell receptor (beta chain) was found a few times. What it recognizes is unknown. Active moderate-to-severe ophthalmopathy, Clinical Activity Score at least 3, NOSPECS at least 4, under 3 months' duration. PBMCs came from 9 to 10 ml fresh peripheral blood. This sample is part of a study of T cells in Graves' hyperthyroidism and ophthalmopathy. Study information: Any treatment followed the collection of peripheral blood at initial diagnosis.

TCR beta CDR3 region amplification was performed from RNA transcripts. The TCR CDR3 was amplified in a first-round RT-PCR using the HTBI primer set. TCRdb reprocessed the multiplex PCR reads with MiXCR, giving one entry per CDR3 protein. The sample shows 400,000 or so distinct CDR3 sequences, about 14% of them seen only once. Notes on the study in general: Also found in blood were most expanded thyroid clonotypes above 0.001.

The CDR3 totals 14 residues. J was trimmed by 4 bases and V by 4 bases; bases with no gene match: 5. CDR1 is SGHTA, CDR2 FQGNSA, per germline. The sequenced sample consisted of blood. The chain uses TRBV7-2 and TRBJ2-3; 7 positions match TRBD1. This receptor was identified in a man aged 50 to 59 with Graves' ophthalmopathy. The CDR3 DNA reads as TGTGCCAGCAGCTCCGACAGGGCGGCAGATACGCAGTATTTT. Protein sequence: CASSSDRAADTQYF.